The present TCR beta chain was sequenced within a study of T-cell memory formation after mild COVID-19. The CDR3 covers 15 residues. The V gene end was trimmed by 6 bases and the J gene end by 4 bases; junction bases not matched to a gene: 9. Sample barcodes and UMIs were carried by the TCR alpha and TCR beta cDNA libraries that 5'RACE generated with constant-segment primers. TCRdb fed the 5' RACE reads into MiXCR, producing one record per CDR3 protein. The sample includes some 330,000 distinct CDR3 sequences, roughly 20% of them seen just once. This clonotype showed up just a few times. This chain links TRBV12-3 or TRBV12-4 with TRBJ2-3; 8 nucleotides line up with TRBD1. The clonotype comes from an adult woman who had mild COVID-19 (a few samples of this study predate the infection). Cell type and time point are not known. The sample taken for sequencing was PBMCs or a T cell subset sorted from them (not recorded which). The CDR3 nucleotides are TGTGCCAGCAGCCCGAGGACAGGGAATGCAGATACGCAGTATTTT. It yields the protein CASSPRTGNADTQYF.